A single TCR beta chain is shown here with its context. What antigen it recognizes has not been identified. Nothing much larger sits one base from this clone, and base qualities are not available. The source of the sample is a study of regulatory T cells in long-lasting Graves disease (dated by TCRdb to the early 2020s). A note on the overall study: Patients with newly diagnosed Graves' disease had been on antithyroid drugs for under 3 months. TCR sequencing covered some 13 persistent and some 20 newly diagnosed Graves' disease patients, around 35 samples in total. The study was registered as a clinical trial and conducted in China. Patients with persistent Graves' disease were compared with patients with newly diagnosed Graves' disease using TCR sequencing and RNA sequencing of peripheral blood. Broader findings and caveats from the paper: Persistent Graves' disease patients showed lower TCR Shannon entropy and fewer highly expanded clones than newly diagnosed patients, suggesting clonal expansion. Persistent disease showed preferential use of TRBV28, TRBJ1-2 and TRBJ2-5, whereas newly diagnosed disease favored TRBV20-1 and TRBJ2-1. The small sample size was acknowledged by the authors as a limitation that may reduce accuracy. The study examined only peripheral blood because the primary lesion, thyroid tissue, could not be accessed. Sequencing and analysis were limited to the TCR beta chain. Patients with persistent disease shared more public clonotypes (around 2,500) than newly diagnosed patients did (approximately 970).

The sample's time point label, in plain terms: newly diagnosed GD, antithyroid drugs for less than 3 months. RNA was extracted from PBMCs in TRIzol for both TCR sequencing and RNA sequencing. The diagnosis of Graves' disease was made according to American Thyroid Association guidelines. Patients for the study were recruited at an endocrinology department in Xi'an, China. Each patient gave around 9 milliliters of peripheral blood, collected in an EDTA anticoagulant tube. Ficoll Paque Plus density gradient separation was used to isolate PBMCs, and no additional T cell sorting was done. An Agilent 2100 Bioanalyzer and agarose gel were used to assess RNA quality, and a NanoDrop 2000 was used to measure RNA concentration. Per the germline V gene, SQVTM is the CDR1 and ANQGSEA is the CDR2. The germline V and J ends show losses of 0 bases and 4 bases respectively, and no gene match explains 12 bases of the junction. CDR3 length: 18 amino acids, cysteine to phenylalanine. Here the CDR3 DNA is all that survives: 54 bases in frame from base 1.

The library relied on multiplex PCR. TCRdb names Illumina HiSeq 4000 as the instrument used. iRepertoire HTBI primers and Arm-PCR amplification of CDR3 regions were used to construct TCR beta libraries. PCR products were gel purified before sequencing. The authors' analysis ran thus. Gene usage analysis of CDR3 amino acid clonotypes relied on the approximately 62 TRBV and fewer than 15 TRBJ segments identified across samples. COPE and FqMerger were used to merge filtered high-quality paired reads into contigs. BLAST was used to align contigs to IMGT TRBV, TRBD and TRBJ reference genes, and CDR3 was defined according to IMGT. Highly expanded clones were defined as clonotypes with a frequency above 0.1%. Repertoire diversity was measured by Shannon entropy, and V-J evenness by the Gini coefficient. Public clonotypes were defined as clonotypes shared by more than one individual. TCRdb itself trimmed the public reads at Q25 with fastp, ran MiXCR and retained productive beta chains. Every distinct CDR3 protein forms one entry, paired with its most common genes and DNA. The authors' filters were not applied to this entry. For this sample there are 350,000 to 400,000 distinct CDR3 sequences; roughly a sixth appear just once. The ten most abundant clones make up 22% of the sample.

This clonotype was obtained from a female donor with Graves disease. The sequence is built from TRBV29-1 and TRBJ2-5; a stretch of 12 junction bases matches TRBD2. Material: peripheral blood mononuclear cells (PBMCs), obtained at new diagnosis, from a patient treated with antithyroid drugs. The DNA is as follows: TGCAGCGTTGAAGATCTGGGGCTAGCGGGAGGGCCCTTAGAGACCCAGTACTTC. Its protein is CSVEDLGLAGGPLETQYF. The CDR3, completed at both ends by the reference TRBV29-1 and TRBJ2-5 genes, gives the full variable domain SAVISQKPSRDICQRGTSLTIQCQVDSQVTMMFWYRQQPGQSLTLIATANQGSEATYESGFVIDKFPISRPNLTFSTLTVSNMSPEDSSIYLCSVEDLGLAGGPLETQYFGPGTRLLVL.